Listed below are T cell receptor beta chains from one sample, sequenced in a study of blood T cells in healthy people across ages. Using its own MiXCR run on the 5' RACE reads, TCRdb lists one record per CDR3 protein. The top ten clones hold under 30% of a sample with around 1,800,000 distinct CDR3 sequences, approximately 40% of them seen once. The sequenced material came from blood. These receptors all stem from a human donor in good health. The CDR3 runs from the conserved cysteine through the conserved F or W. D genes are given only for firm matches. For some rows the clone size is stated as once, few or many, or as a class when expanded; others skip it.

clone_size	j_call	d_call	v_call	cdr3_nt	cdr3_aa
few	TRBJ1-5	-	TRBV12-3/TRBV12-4	TGTGCCAGCTGTCCGACGGGCAATCAGCCCCAGCATTTT	CASCPTGNQPQHF
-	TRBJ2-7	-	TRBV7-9	TGTGCCAGCAGCTCAGACAGGCGCCCCTACGAGCAGTACTTC	CASSSDRRPYEQYF
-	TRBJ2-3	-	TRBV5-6	TGTGCCAGCAGCCACCCTGTTGGGCGCAAGAGCACAGATACGCAGTATTTT	CASSHPVGRKSTDTQYF
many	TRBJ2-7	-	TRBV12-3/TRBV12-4	TGTGCCAGCAGTTTAGCTGTTTCGGCAGCCTACGAGCAGTACTTC	CASSLAVSAAYEQYF
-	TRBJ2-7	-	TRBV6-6	TGTGCCAGCAGTGGGATGGGAGAGCAGTACTTC	CASSGMGEQYF
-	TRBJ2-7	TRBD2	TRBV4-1	TGCGCCAGCAGCCAAATAAGGGGAGCGGGGTACGAGCAGTACTTC	CASSQIRGAGYEQYF
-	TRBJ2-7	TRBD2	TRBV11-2	TGTGCCAGCACCGCCATCGGGGGGGGCGTCCCCTCCTACGAGCAGTACTTC	CASTAIGGGVPSYEQYF
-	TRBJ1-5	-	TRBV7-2	TGTGCCAGCAGCCCGGGAGGGGATATGCAGCCCCAGCATTTT	CASSPGGDMQPQHF
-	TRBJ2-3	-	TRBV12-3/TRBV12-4	TGTGCCAGCAGTCTACTTACCTTCCGGACAGATACGCAGTATTTT	CASSLLTFRTDTQYF
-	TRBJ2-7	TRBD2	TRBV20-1	TGCAGTGCTATCCCCGGACTAGCGGGGTCCTACGAGCAGTACTTC	CSAIPGLAGSYEQYF
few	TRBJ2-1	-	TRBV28	TGTGCCAGCAGTTTACATGGCAGCTACAATGAGCAGTTCTTC	CASSLHGSYNEQFF
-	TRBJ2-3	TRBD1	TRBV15	TGTGCCACCAGCAGAGATGCGACAGGGATGCAAGATACGCAGTATTTT	CATSRDATGMQDTQYF
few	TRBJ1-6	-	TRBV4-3	TGCGCCAGCAGCCAGGCTACAAATTCACCCCTCCACTTT	CASSQATNSPLHF
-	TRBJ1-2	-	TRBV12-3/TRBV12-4	TGTGCCAGCAGTTTGTCAGGCTTAGCCTATGGCTACACCTTC	CASSLSGLAYGYTF
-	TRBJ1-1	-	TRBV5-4	TGTGCCAGCAGCACGAGGCTCATGAACACTGAAGCTTTCTTT	CASSTRLMNTEAFF
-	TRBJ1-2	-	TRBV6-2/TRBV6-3	TGTGCCAGCAGTCAACAACCGTGGACGCTCAAAGGGGACTATGGCTACACCTTC	CASSQQPWTLKGDYGYTF
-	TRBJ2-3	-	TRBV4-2	TGTGCCAGCAGCCAGACCGACCAGGCAGATACGCAGTATTTT	CASSQTDQADTQYF
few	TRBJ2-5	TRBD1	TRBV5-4	TGTGCCAGCAGGACTACAGGGGGCCTCATGGAGACCCAGTACTTC	CASRTTGGLMETQYF
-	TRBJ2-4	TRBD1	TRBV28	TGTGCCAGCAAGGACAGGACCCCCAAAAGCATTCAGTACTTC	CASKDRTPKSIQYF
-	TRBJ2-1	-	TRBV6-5	TGTGCCAGCAGTTACTCTACCTCGCCCGGGGAGACCCAGTTCTTC	CASSYSTSPGETQFF
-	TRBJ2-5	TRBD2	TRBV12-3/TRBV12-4	TGTGCCACCACCTTAAGCGGGGGTGGTGAGACCCAGTACTTC	CATTLSGGGETQYF
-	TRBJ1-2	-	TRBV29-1	TGCAGCGTTGAAGGGGACACCAGAAGAATAAACTATGGCTACACCTTC	CSVEGDTRRINYGYTF
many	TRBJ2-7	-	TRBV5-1	TGCGCCAGCAGCTTGGCCGAAAGGGGCCGGACCAACTACGAGCAGTACTTC	CASSLAERGRTNYEQYF